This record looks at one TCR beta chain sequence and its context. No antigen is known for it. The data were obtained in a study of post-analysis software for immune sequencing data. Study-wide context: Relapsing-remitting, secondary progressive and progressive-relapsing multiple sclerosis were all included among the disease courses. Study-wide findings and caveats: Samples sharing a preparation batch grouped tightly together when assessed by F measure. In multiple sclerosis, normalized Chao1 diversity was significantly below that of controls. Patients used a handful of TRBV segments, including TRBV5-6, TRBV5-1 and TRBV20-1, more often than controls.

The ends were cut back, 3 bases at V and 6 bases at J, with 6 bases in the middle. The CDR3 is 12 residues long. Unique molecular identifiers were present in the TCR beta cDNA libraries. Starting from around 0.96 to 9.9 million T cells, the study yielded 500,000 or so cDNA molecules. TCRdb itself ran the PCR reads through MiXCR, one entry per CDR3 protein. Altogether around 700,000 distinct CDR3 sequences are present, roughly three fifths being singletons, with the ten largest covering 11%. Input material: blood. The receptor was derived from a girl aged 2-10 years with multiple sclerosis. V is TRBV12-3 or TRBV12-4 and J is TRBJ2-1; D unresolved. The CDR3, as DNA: TGTGCCAGCAGTTTTCAGATCAATGAGCAGTTCTTC. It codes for CASSFQINEQFF.